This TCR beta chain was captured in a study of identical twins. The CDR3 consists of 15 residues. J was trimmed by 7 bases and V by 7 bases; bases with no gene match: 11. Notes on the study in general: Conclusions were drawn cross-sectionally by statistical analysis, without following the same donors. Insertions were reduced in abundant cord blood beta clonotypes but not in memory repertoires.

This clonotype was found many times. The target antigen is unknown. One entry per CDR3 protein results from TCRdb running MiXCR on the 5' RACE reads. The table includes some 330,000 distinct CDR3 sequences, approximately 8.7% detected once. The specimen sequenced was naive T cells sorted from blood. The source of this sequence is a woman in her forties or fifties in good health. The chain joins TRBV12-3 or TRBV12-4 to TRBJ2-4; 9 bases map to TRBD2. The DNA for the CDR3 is TGTGCCAGCAAATCCACCGGACTAGCGTCGAACATTCAGTACTTC. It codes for CASKSTGLASNIQYF.